The clone carrying this TCR beta chain was counted ten times or more. Germline-derived CDR1 and CDR2 are ENHRY and SYGVKD. The CDR3 length is 15 residues. V lost 0 bases, J lost 5 bases, and 7 bases stayed unmatched. Cyclophosphamide on days +3 and +4 followed busulfan-fludarabine conditioning and a marrow graft. The sample belongs to a study of T cells after posttransplantation cyclophosphamide. The data were produced by immunoSEQ multiplex PCR, yet TCRdb's version contains in-frame clones alone and is incomplete. The specimen has approximately 18,000 clones, none found just once. This receptor was obtained from a female patient under 45 who received an allogeneic stem cell transplant from a related donor, was CMV-positive, and had no GVHD. The graft donor may have contributed some T cells. This chain uses TRBV10-3 with TRBJ2-7, with 7 bases aligning to TRBD1. The sequencing used PBMCs, collected after allogeneic stem cell transplant with posttransplant cyclophosphamide. The CDR3 reads CAISESRQGKDEQYF. DNA of the CDR3: TGTGCCATCAGTGAGTCACGACAGGGTAAAGACGAGCAGTACTTC.